This T cell receptor (beta chain) comes out of a study of blood T cell repertoires in COVID-19 (TCRdb year 2020). Context from the whole study: Collaborator samples came from the United States, Italy and Spain and covered acute and convalescent phases of COVID-19. The material from the prospective study consisted of cDNA or gDNA derived from T cells, B-cell-depleted T cells, or PBMCs. Deeply sampled blood TCRbeta repertoires from subjects exposed to, actively infected with, or recovered from COVID-19 were included in the dataset. The repertoires were released in a freely available public database meant as a resource for research on the immune response to SARS-CoV-2. Samples were obtained from the ongoing ImmuneRACE study (first 160 participants) and from about 1,300 subjects provided by 6 global collaborators. The sample metadata nearly always contained a de-identified subject ID, COVID-19 status, age in years and sex. HLA class I and class II types, where available, came from metadata supplied by the sample provider rather than from assay-based typing. What the study reported, not specific to this receptor: Clinical and demographic metadata were provided uncurated, with the amount varying by source and participant.

TCRbeta CDR3 regions were amplified from genomic DNA using the immunoSEQ Assay, a bias-controlled multiplex PCR. Per the source publication's procedure: Nucleated cell counts per sample were estimated from amplification of reference gene primers within the assay. Sequence reads were collapsed and filtered to measure the absolute abundance of every unique TCRbeta CDR3 rearrangement. For each sample, productive Simpson clonality was calculated as the square root of Simpson's diversity index over productive rearrangements. The table comes from immuneACCESS by way of TCRdb, which keeps in-frame sequences with V and J called. Part of the clones is missing from these tables; in studies checked, under half for an unresolved V gene and the rest for unknown reasons. The DNA gave D and trimming, while V, J and clone size come from that table. The sample yields over 30,000 clones; roughly 88% were counted once. The ten largest make up 9% to 13% of the sample.

Each collaborating institution followed its own protocols to collect whole blood in K2EDTA tubes. Collaborator samples were shipped for TCRbeta analysis as frozen whole blood, isolated PBMCs, or DNA extracted from either sample type. Via the germline V gene, CDR1 is LGHNT and CDR2 FRNRAP. The CDR3, from cysteine to phenylalanine, totals 13 residues. Only CDR3 DNA is held: 39 bases, read in frame from base 1. To note about this clone: The antigen it recognizes is unknown. One base away there is no much larger clone; base qualities are not given.

This clonotype originated in a man between 65 and 85 years old with acute or convalescent COVID-19. Sequences were obtained from peripheral blood. The rearranged chain carries TRBV12-5 and TRBJ2-7, with TRBD1 as a weak D call on 6 bases. The CDR3 sequence is CATALGHTYEQYF. The nucleotide sequence reads as follows: TGTGCCACGGCACTGGGACATACCTACGAGCAGTACTTC.